This T cell receptor (beta chain) was sequenced in a study of cytomegalovirus exposure and HLA in healthy donors. Study information: As released early, the data held roughly 85 million unique TCRs from HLA-typed donors. Study-level findings and limits: Most TCR sequences were seen very rarely across donors, but some public TCRs occurred in many. The Asian-associated ancestry cluster reportedly had fewer N-insertions than the roughly 670-donor mean in a later analysis.

Regarding this clone: The target antigen is unknown.

The PCR was carried out with 60 Vbeta primers and 13 Jbeta primers. Repertoires were generated with immunoSEQ multiplex PCR, while TCRdb's copy carries only in-frame clones and drops some. This table holds 50,000 to 70,000 clones. J lost 0 bases, V lost 3 bases, and 4 bases had no gene match. CDR1 and CDR2 from the germline V gene are MDHEN and SYDVKM. CDR3 length equals 15 residues. V gene TRBV28 combines with J gene TRBJ2-7; 8 bases fit TRBD2. Sequenced sample: PBMCs. The sequence was obtained from a woman between 18 and 29 years old in good health and CMV-seronegative. Here the CDR3 reads CASSLAGGPSYEQYF. CDR3 coding DNA: TGTGCCAGCAGTTTGGCGGGGGGCCCCTCCTACGAGCAGTACTTC. Combining the CDR3 with reference TRBV28 and TRBJ2-7 gives the whole variable domain DVKVTQSSRYLVKRTGEKVFLECVQDMDHENMFWYRQDPGLGLRLIYFSYDVKMKEKGDIPEGYSVSREKKERFSLILESASTNQTSMYLCASSLAGGPSYEQYFGPGTRLTVT.